This TCR beta chain was observed in a study of spatial heterogeneity in lung cancer. On the study more broadly: There was a strong correlation between the counts of TCR transcripts measured in tumor regions and a T cell transcriptional module score that was calculated from matched bulk RNA-seq. Whole-study findings and limits: Tumors with more nonsynonymous mutations had more expanded intratumoral alpha and beta TCRs. Regional and ubiquitous nonsynonymous mutations were tracked by counts of regional and ubiquitous expanded TCRs, respectively.

The time point denotes: sample taken at primary tumor resection. Unsorted samples of tumor, nontumor lung or frozen PBMC had their whole RNA sequenced. Each CDR3 protein is one row after TCRdb ran MiXCR on the 5' RACE reads. The repertoire holds 3,400 or so distinct CDR3 sequences, 14% to 15% seen once, with roughly 24% in the top ten. This clonotype was found many times. The antigen remains undetermined. The size of this beta chain means little, since it is a stray read in a library made for alpha chains. CDR1 is MNHEY and CDR2 is SVGAGI in the germline V gene. The junction had 10 bases not matched to a gene; V was cut back by 6 bases and J by 3 bases. The CDR3 sequence is 15 residues long.

The sample consisted of lung tumor tissue, taken at surgery. The TCR was taken from a female donor with early-stage non-small cell lung cancer. J is TRBJ1-2 and V is TRBV6-5; TRBD1 aligns across 7 bases. The CDR3 here is CASSPGGGSYYGYTF. In nucleotides, the CDR3 is TGTGCCAGCAGCCCAGGGGGGGGCTCATACTATGGCTACACCTTC.